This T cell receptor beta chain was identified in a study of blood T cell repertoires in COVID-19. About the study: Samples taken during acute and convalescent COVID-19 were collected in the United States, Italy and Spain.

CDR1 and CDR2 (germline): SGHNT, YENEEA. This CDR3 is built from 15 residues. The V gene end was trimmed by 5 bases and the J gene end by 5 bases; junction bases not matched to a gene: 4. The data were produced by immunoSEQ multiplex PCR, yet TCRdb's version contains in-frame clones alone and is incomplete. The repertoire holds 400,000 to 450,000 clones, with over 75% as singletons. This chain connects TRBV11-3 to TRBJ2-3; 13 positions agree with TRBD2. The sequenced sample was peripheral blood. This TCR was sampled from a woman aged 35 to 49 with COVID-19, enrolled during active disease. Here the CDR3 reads CASSPGTSGVDTQYF. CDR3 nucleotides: TGTGCCAGCAGCCCTGGGACTAGCGGGGTAGATACGCAGTATTTT.